This T cell receptor beta chain was retrieved from a study of vaccination and CD4 T cells after COVID-19. Sequence data for DNA of cultured CD4+ T cells were generated by the Oncomine TCR Beta short-read assay. TCRdb analysed the PCR reads with MiXCR anew, one entry per CDR3 protein. This table has over 20,000 distinct CDR3 sequences, around 66% appearing once. The sample's treatment: 10-day PBMC culture with coronavirus spike peptide pools or control peptides (ViraFEST assay). Expansion of antigen-specific T cells with peptide pools by ViraFEST preceded sequencing of TCRs. This clonotype was detected only a few times. Its specificity is unknown. Germline V gene lookup returns CDR1 DFQATT and CDR2 SNEGSKA (reference sequence). The CDR3 consists of 15 residues. The ends were cut back, 5 bases at V and 2 bases at J, with 16 bases in the middle.

The chain combines TRBV20-1 with TRBJ2-4; D may be TRBD2 (6 bases). The clonotype was recovered from a human donor who had recovered from COVID-19. The sequenced sample consisted of CD4+ T cells from blood, cultured in vitro. CDR3 bases: TGCAGTGCTTTTCGACTAGGTGGTTCCAAAAACATTCAGTACTTC. This encodes CSAFRLGGSKNIQYF.